This T cell receptor beta chain came from a study of tumor-infiltrating lymphocytes in primary liver carcinoma. Findings of the study overall: Relative to blood, tumors carried a significantly larger fraction of the repertoire in their top 250 clones (p = 0.039). For tumor-adjacent and tumor-blood pairs, overlap was less than that seen for tumor region pairs.

With a constant-region primer, TCR beta cDNA was made from 500 ng of total RNA. For TCR beta, libraries were produced by three nested multiplex PCR rounds using slightly modified ARM-PCR. TCRdb passed the multiplex PCR reads through MiXCR, listing each CDR3 protein once. The sample has 95,000 to 150,000 distinct CDR3 sequences, roughly three fifths seen once. Each 20-30 mg portion of unsorted bulk tissue served as the source for co-extraction of RNA and DNA. Patients underwent resection of primary liver carcinoma. With chronic HBV infection, the patients were also treatment-naive. As concerns this clonotype: Its antigen is unidentified. Possible read error: a much larger clone is one base away.

Source material: liver tumor tissue from sampling region 3. Regarding subset: tumor region T3, left-lateral pole. This sequence originates from a woman in her fifties or sixties with primary liver carcinoma and hepatitis B virus infection.

CDR3 region: CSAGGGTGATNEKLFF. The DNA of the CDR3 is TGCAGCGCCGGGGGAGGGACCGGGGCAACTAATGAAAAACTGTTTTTT. The gene calls are TRBV29-1 and TRBJ1-4; tentatively, D is TRBD1 (5 bases). Germline V CDR1 and CDR2: SQVTM, ANQGSEA. The germline V and J ends were trimmed by 7 bases and 0 bases, with 18 bases remaining between them. The CDR3 contains 16 residues.